The 18 T cell receptor beta chains below all came from one sample that was sequenced in a study of blood T cell repertoires in COVID-19. Assay: immunoSEQ multiplex PCR; the TCRdb copy retains only in-frame clones and omits some. The profile shows fewer than 250,000 clones, roughly 90% of them singletons. Sequences were obtained from peripheral blood. The receptor source for this set is a woman aged 70-85 years with acute or convalescent COVID-19.

The genes are TRBV5-1 and TRBJ1-1, with D unclear. This CDR3 has 14 amino acids. Looked up from germline, CDR1 is SGHRS and CDR2 is YFSETQ. The V gene lost 0 bases and the J gene lost 2 bases, with 8 bases spanning the gap. The CDR3 region is CASSLGITNTEAFF. The CDR3 DNA follows: TGCGCCAGCAGCTTGGGTATTACAAACACTGAAGCTTTCTTT.

This chain joins TRBV6-5 and TRBJ1-1; 10 nucleotides match TRBD1. Trimming removed 5 bases from V and 10 bases from J; junction bases left unmatched: 13. The CDR3 has 15 amino acids. In germline, CDR1 is MNHEY, CDR2 SVGAGI. CDR3 region: CASSPQGQGILGAFF. Here the CDR3 DNA reads TGTGCCAGCAGTCCTCAGGGACAGGGGATATTAGGAGCTTTCTTT.

CDR3: CASRRTSSSYEQYF. The CDR3 DNA sequence: TGTGCCAGTAGAAGGACATCGAGCTCCTACGAGCAGTACTTC. This chain joins TRBV19 and TRBJ2-7; possibly TRBD1 for D (5 bases). The CDR3 is 14 amino acids. Trimming removed 6 bases from V and 0 bases from J, with 12 bases in between. Germline V gene data show CDR1 as LNHDA and CDR2 as SQIVND (reference sequence).

The V call is TRBV29-1, the J call TRBJ1-3; D not certain. Per germline, CDR1 SQVTM and CDR2 ANQGSEA. The CDR3 runs to 12 residues. V shed 7 bases and J shed 3 bases, with 10 bases lying between them. As DNA, the CDR3 is TGCAGCGCCCAGAGCGGTGGAAACACCATATATTTT. It specifies CSAQSGGNTIYF.

V is TRBV5-1 and J is TRBJ1-4, with TRBD1 identical over 7 bases. Germline CDR1 SGHRS, CDR2 YFSETQ. CDR3 length: 17 residues. V gave up 3 bases and J gave up 0 bases; unmatched junction bases: 8. DNA for the CDR3: TGCGCCAGCAGCTCTGGACAGGTCTATGCAACTAATGAAAAACTGTTTTTT. Residues: CASSSGQVYATNEKLFF.

This rearrangement joins TRBV28 to TRBJ1-2; D possibly corresponds to TRBD1 (5 bases). Trimming removed 1 base at V and 4 bases at J, with 13 bases between. This CDR3 has 15 residues. Germline V gives CDR1 MDHEN, CDR2 SYDVKM. The CDR3 protein is CASSLSRQGGYGYTF. CDR3 in DNA: TGTGCCAGCAGTTTATCCCGGCAGGGAGGCTATGGCTACACCTTC.

J is TRBJ1-4 and V is TRBV4-1, with TRBD1 identical over 7 bases. Germline CDR1 and CDR2: MGHRA and YSYEKL. V shed 6 bases, J shed 4 bases, and the junction held 11 bases outside the gene matches. This CDR3 spans 16 amino acids. CDR3 protein: CASRRQGSPRNEKLFF. The CDR3 bases are TGCGCCAGCAGGAGACAGGGATCTCCCCGTAATGAAAAACTGTTTTTT.

The J gene is TRBJ1-6, the V gene TRBV9; unclear D gene. The CDR3 totals 13 residues. Looked up from germline, CDR1 is SGDLS and CDR2 is YYNGEE. V was clipped by 4 bases and J by 9 bases, with 11 bases between them. Written as DNA, the CDR3 is TGTGCCAGCAGCCCCACCCCGGGTTCACCCCTCCACTTT. It codes for CASSPTPGSPLHF.

The chain combines TRBV7-2 with TRBJ1-1; D might be TRBD1 (6 bases). The V and J ends lost 7 bases and 9 bases respectively, with 21 bases between them. The CDR3 contains 14 residues. The V gene's germline CDR1 is SGHTA and CDR2 FQGNSA. The CDR3 here is CASIRGGRREKAFF. The CDR3 DNA reads as TGTGCCAGCATCAGGGGAGGGCGTCGGGAAAAAGCTTTCTTT.

Note on this clone: The sample carries other DNA sequences with the same CDR3. This rearrangement joins TRBV18 to TRBJ2-7; D is unclear. Germline values: CDR1 KGHSH, CDR2 LQKENI. The CDR3 is made up of 13 amino acids. Trimming stripped 3 bases from V and 0 bases from J, with 6 bases between. CDR3 sequence reads: CASSPLSSYEQYF. CDR3 sequence (DNA): TGTGCCAGCTCACCGTTGAGCTCCTACGAGCAGTACTTC.

The rearrangement uses TRBV5-1 and TRBJ1-5; no firm D call. CDR1 and CDR2 from the germline V gene are SGHRS and YFSETQ. The CDR3 runs 15 residues. V was clipped by 0 bases and J by 2 bases, with 9 bases between them. The CDR3 here is CASSLEPGGNQPQHF. The CDR3 DNA reads TGCGCCAGCAGCTTGGAGCCCGGGGGCAATCAGCCCCAGCATTTT.

The gene calls are TRBV19 and TRBJ1-2; the D is unclear. V was clipped by 5 bases and J by 8 bases, with 12 bases between them. Per the germline V gene, CDR1 is LNHDA and CDR2 is SQIVND (reference sequence). This CDR3 contains 12 residues. CDR3 sequence: CASSDWVWGYTF. The CDR3 nucleotides read TGTGCCAGTAGTGACTGGGTGTGGGGCTACACCTTC. Complete variable domain (other parts from reference TRBV19 and TRBJ1-2): DGGITQSPKYLFRKEGQNVTLSCEQNLNHDAMYWYRQDPGQGLRLIYYSQIVNDFQKGDIAEGYSVSREKKESFPLTVTSAQKNPTAFYLCASSDWVWGYTFGSGTRLTVV.

The rearrangement uses TRBV7-3 and TRBJ2-2; perhaps TRBD1 as D (5 bases). Trimming cost V 4 bases and J 6 bases, with 18 bases left between them. The CDR3 contains 16 residues. Germline lookup yields CDR1 SGHTA and CDR2 FQGTGA. CDR3 nucleotide sequence: TGTGCCAGCAGCTCAGGATGGGGCGAAGTGCCCGGGGAGCTGTTTTTT. This sequence encodes CASSSGWGEVPGELFF.

The chain uses TRBV11-2 and TRBJ1-1; 7 bases are shared with TRBD1. CDR3 length: 12 residues. Germline V lookup: CDR1 SGHAT, CDR2 FQNNGV. Trimming cost V 5 bases and J 8 bases; bases outside gene matches: 5. The CDR3 spells CASSRDRGEAFF. Here the CDR3 DNA reads TGTGCCAGCAGCCGGGACAGAGGAGAAGCTTTCTTT.

This chain joins TRBV3-1 (or the pseudogene TRBV3-2) and TRBJ2-5; 7 positions agree with TRBD1. The length of the CDR3 is 15 residues. CDR1 and CDR2 (germline): LGHDT, YNNKEL (reference sequence). The trim removed 3 bases at V and 5 bases at J, leaving 9 bases unmatched. CDR3 coding DNA: TGTGCCAGCAGCCATCCGAGGGGGCGAGACGAGACCCAGTACTTC. Protein sequence: CASSHPRGRDETQYF.

The V gene is TRBV4-2, the J gene TRBJ1-3, with D possibly matching TRBD1 (6 bases). This CDR3 comprises 17 residues. V lost 8 bases and J 0 bases, leaving 20 bases between the germline ends. The germline gives CDR1 LGHNA, CDR2 YNFKEQ. The CDR3 DNA sequence: TGTGCCAGCTCACAATTCACCGGGACACTCTCTGGAAACACCATATATTTT. Amino acids: CASSQFTGTLSGNTIYF.

The rearrangement uses TRBV18 and TRBJ2-7, with 9 bases fitting TRBD2. Germline loops: CDR1 KGHSH, CDR2 LQKENI. The J segment lost 6 bases and the V segment lost 3 bases, leaving 9 bases of the junction unmatched. The length of the CDR3 is 15 residues. In DNA, the CDR3 is TGTGCCAGCTCACCGGCAGTAGCGGGAGTATCCGAGCAGTACTTC. The encoded protein is CASSPAVAGVSEQYF.

The rearrangement joins TRBV27 to TRBJ1-5; possibly TRBD1 for D (5 bases). CDR3 length: 16 residues. Germline-derived CDR1 and CDR2 are MNHEY and SMNVEV (reference sequence). Deletions cut 0 bases from V and 3 bases from J, with 12 bases between. The CDR3 sequence: CASSLSSAGPNQPQHF. The CDR3 region has the DNA TGTGCCAGCAGTTTATCGTCGGCAGGGCCCAATCAGCCCCAGCATTTT.